These 9 T cell receptor beta chains originate from one sample sequenced in a study of T cell repertoires in cytomegalovirus infection. These receptors have no identified antigens. TCRdb re-analysed the reads in MiXCR, keeping a single row per CDR3 protein. The sample consists of approximately 730,000 distinct CDR3 sequences, 30% to 35% of them appearing once. The source material was cultured PBMCs, sampled from culture after CMV antigen stimulation. These receptors came from a human donor in good health (CMV status not recorded). Some clones in this sample may be carry-over from other donors' samples.

V is TRBV6-6 and J is TRBJ2-7; weak D call: TRBD2 (6 bases). Germline V gene data show CDR1 as MNHNY and CDR2 as SVGAGI (reference sequence). CDR3 length equals 13 residues. CDR3: CASSYSMREVSQV. DNA for the CDR3: TGTGCCAGCAGTTACTCGATGAGGGAGGTATCCCAAGTC.

This clonotype turned up a few times. This chain links TRBV2 with TRBJ2-1; the D is unclear. Germline loops: CDR1 SNHLY, CDR2 FYNNEI. Trimming took 7 bases from V and 4 from J, leaving 8 bases between them. The CDR3 has 12 amino acids. CDR3 coding DNA: TGTGCCAGCAAAGACGGATACAATGAGCAGTTCTTC. It yields the protein CASKDGYNEQFF.

The V and J genes are TRBV5-1 and TRBJ2-3; 7 bases map to TRBD2. This CDR3 comprises 16 residues. With 4 bases clipped from V and 4 bases from J, the junction kept 12 bases outside the gene matches. Germline values: CDR1 SGHRS, CDR2 YFSETQ. The CDR3 here is CASSQGTGGGPDTQYF. DNA of the CDR3: TGCGCCAGCAGCCAAGGGACGGGGGGTGGGCCAGATACGCAGTATTTT.

A few counts support this clonotype. The gene calls are TRBV7-8 and TRBJ2-5; 7 nucleotides line up with TRBD2. The CDR3 covers 16 residues. Germline CDR1 reads SGHVS; CDR2 reads FQNEAQ. Trimming cost V 1 base and J 5 bases; bases outside gene matches: 10. CDR3 in DNA: TGTGCCAGCAGCTTAGATGGGGGAGGGGTTTCGGAGACCCAGTACTTC. This translates into CASSLDGGGVSETQYF.

This rearrangement joins TRBV10-3 to TRBJ1-1; TRBD1 matches 8 bases. This CDR3 is 15 amino acids long. The germline V gene has CDR1 ENHRY and CDR2 SYGVKD. Unmatched junction bases numbered 4, after V lost 4 bases and J lost 0 bases. In DNA form, the CDR3 reads TGTGCCATCAGTGTGACAGGGGATATGAACACTGAAGCTTTCTTT. This gives the protein CAISVTGDMNTEAFF.

The sample holds one count of this clonotype. The rearrangement links TRBV4-3 to TRBJ2-3; TRBD2 is a possible D gene (5 bases). Germline CDR1 reads LGHNA; CDR2 reads YSLEER. V dropped 4 bases and J dropped 2 bases, with 13 bases sitting between them. The CDR3 consists of 15 residues. The CDR3 spells CASSLGLPHTDTQYF. Written as DNA, the CDR3 is TGCGCCAGCAGCCTCGGACTCCCCCACACAGATACGCAGTATTTT.

The CDR3 region has the DNA TGTGCCAGCAGCCCAGGAGGGACAGAGAACACTGAAGCTTTCTTT. Amino acid sequence: CASSPGGTENTEAFF. The genes are TRBV11-3 and TRBJ1-1, with 7 bases identical to TRBD1. V was pared by 5 bases and J by 1 base, with 7 bases of the junction left unmatched. Germline lookup yields CDR1 SGHNT and CDR2 YENEEA. The CDR3 covers 15 residues.

This clonotype was detected a few times. The chain has TRBV7-8 and TRBJ2-5; D unresolved. The V gene's germline CDR1 is SGHVS and CDR2 FQNEAQ. Trimming shortened V by 5 bases and J by 4 bases, and 17 bases separated the two germline ends. CDR3 length equals 15 residues. The CDR3 nucleotides read TGTGCCAGCAGCCCACGAAACGCCGCCATAGAGACCCAGTACTTC. This gives the protein CASSPRNAAIETQYF.

The chain joins TRBV25-1 to TRBJ2-7; the match to TRBD1 covers 10 bases. This CDR3 is 16 amino acids long. CDR1 is MGHDK, CDR2 SYGVNS, per germline. V dropped 5 bases and J dropped 2; count of bases not matched to a gene: 9. CDR3: CASSIPSGQGAYEQYF. The CDR3 nucleotides are TGTGCCAGCAGTATACCCTCCGGACAGGGGGCCTACGAGCAGTACTTC.